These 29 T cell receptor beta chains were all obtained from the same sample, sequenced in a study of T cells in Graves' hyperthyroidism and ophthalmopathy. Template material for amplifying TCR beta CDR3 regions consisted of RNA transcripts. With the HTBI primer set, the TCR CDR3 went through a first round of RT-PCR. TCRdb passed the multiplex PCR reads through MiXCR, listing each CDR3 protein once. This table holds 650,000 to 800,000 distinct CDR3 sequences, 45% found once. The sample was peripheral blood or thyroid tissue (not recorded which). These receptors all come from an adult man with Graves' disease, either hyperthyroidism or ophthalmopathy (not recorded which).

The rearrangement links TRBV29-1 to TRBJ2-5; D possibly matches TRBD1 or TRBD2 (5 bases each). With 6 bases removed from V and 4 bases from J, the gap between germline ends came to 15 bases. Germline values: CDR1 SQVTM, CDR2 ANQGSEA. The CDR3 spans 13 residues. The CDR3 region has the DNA TGCAGCGTAGGGGCGGGTAACGCAGAGACCCAGTACTTC. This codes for CSVGAGNAETQYF. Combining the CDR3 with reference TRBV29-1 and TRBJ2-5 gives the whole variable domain SAVISQKPSRDICQRGTSLTIQCQVDSQVTMMFWYRQQPGQSLTLIATANQGSEATYESGFVIDKFPISRPNLTFSTLTVSNMSPEDSSIYLCSVGAGNAETQYFGPGTRLLVL.

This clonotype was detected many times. CDR3 protein: CASSSYGQDTEAFF. The CDR3 bases are TGCGCCAGCAGCTCTTACGGGCAGGACACTGAAGCTTTCTTT. This chain uses TRBV5-1 with TRBJ1-1, with unresolved D. The CDR3 is 14 residues long. V was pared by 3 bases and J by 3 bases, with 12 bases between. Germline assignment: CDR1 SGHRS and CDR2 YFSETQ.

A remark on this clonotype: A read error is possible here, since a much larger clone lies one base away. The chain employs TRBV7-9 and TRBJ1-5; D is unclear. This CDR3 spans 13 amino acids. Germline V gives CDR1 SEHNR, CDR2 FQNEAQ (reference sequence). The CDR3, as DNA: TGTGCCAGCAGCTTAACGGTCAATCAGCCCCGGCATTTT. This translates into CASSLTVNQPRHF.

CDR3 loop: CAIRETGDGNTIYF. The CDR3 DNA follows: TGTGCCATCAGGGAGACAGGGGACGGAAACACCATATATTTT. This chain links TRBV10-3 with TRBJ1-3; 8 bases are shared with TRBD1. Unmatched junction bases numbered 5, after V lost 6 bases and J lost 4 bases. Germline assignment: CDR1 ENHRY and CDR2 SYGVKD. The CDR3 covers 14 residues.

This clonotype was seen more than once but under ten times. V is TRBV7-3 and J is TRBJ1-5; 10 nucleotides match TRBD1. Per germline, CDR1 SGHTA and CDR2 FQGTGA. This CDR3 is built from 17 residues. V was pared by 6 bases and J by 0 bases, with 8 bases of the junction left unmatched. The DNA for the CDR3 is TGTGCCAGCAGTCCGACAGGGGGCATAAATAGCAATCAGCCCCAGCATTTT. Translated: CASSPTGGINSNQPQHF. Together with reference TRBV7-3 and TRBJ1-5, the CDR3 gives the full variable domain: GAGVSQTPSNKVTEKGKYVELRCDPISGHTALYWYRQSLGQGPEFLIYFQGTGAADDSGLPNDRFFAVRPEGSVSTLKIQRTERGDSAVYLCASSPTGGINSNQPQHFGDGTRLSIL.

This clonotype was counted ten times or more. The CDR3 protein is CSGGRNYEQYF. CDR3 in DNA: TGCAGTGGAGGGCGGAACTACGAGCAGTACTTC. The chain has TRBV20-1 and TRBJ2-7; D perhaps matches TRBD2 (5 bases). The CDR3 is 11 residues long. Germline-derived CDR1 and CDR2 are DFQATT and SNEGSKA (reference sequence). V lost 7 bases and J lost 3, with 10 bases in between.

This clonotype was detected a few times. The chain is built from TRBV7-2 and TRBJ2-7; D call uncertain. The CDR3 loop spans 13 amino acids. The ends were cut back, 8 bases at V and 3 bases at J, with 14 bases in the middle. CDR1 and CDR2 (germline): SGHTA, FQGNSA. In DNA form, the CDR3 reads TGTGCCAGCCGACGACTCGGAGACTACGAGCAGTACTTC. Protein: CASRRLGDYEQYF.

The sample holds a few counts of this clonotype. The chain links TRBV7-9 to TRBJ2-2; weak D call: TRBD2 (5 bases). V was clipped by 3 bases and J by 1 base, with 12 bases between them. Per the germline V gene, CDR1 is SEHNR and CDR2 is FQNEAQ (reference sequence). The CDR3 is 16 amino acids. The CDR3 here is CASSFMSGLNTGELFF. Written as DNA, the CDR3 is TGTGCCAGCAGCTTTATGTCGGGGTTGAACACCGGGGAGCTGTTTTTT.

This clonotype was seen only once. CDR3 nucleotide sequence: TGTGCCAGCTTGGGTTACGAGCAGTACTTC. The encoded protein is CASLGYEQYF. This chain links TRBV2 with TRBJ2-7; no definite D call. The CDR3 sequence is 10 residues long. Germline V gene data show CDR1 as SNHLY and CDR2 as FYNNEI. The V end lost 8 bases, the J end lost 4 bases, and 6 bases lay between the germline ends.

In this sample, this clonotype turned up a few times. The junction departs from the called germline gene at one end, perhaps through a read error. The CDR3 spells CASSHLLRDRGRSPLHF. The CDR3 coding sequence is TGCGCCAGCAGCCACCTGCTACGGGACAGGGGCAGATCACCCCTCCACTTT. The chain carries TRBV7-9 and TRBJ1-6, with 10 bases that match TRBD1. The CDR3 is made up of 17 amino acids. CDR1 and CDR2 from the germline V gene are SEHNR and FQNEAQ (reference sequence).

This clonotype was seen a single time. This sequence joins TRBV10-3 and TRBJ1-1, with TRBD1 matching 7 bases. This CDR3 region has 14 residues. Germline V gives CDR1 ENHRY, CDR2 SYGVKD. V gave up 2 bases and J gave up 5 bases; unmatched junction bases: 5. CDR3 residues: CAISERQGVTEAFF. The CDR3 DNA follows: TGTGCCATCAGTGAGAGGCAGGGGGTAACTGAAGCTTTCTTT.

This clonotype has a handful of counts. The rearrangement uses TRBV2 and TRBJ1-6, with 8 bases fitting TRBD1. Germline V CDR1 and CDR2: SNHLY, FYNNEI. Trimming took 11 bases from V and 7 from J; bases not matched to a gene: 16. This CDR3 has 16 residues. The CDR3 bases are TGTGCCCCCACCCGAGGACAGGGTATGGAGAATTCACCCCTCCACTTT. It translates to CAPTRGQGMENSPLHF.

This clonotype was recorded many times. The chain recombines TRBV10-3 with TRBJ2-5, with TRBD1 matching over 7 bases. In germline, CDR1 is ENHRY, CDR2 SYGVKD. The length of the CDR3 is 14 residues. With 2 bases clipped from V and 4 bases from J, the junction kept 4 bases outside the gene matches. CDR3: CAISEPGQRETQYF. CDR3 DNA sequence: TGTGCCATCAGTGAGCCGGGACAGAGAGAGACCCAGTACTTC.

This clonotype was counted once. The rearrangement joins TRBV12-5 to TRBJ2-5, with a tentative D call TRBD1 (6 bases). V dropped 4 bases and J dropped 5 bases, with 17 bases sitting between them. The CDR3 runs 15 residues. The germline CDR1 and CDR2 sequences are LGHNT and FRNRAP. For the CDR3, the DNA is TGTGCTAGTGGTTCAACAGGGCCATGGGAGGAGACCCAGTACTTC. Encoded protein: CASGSTGPWEETQYF.

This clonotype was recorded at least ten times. Here the CDR3 reads CSVVGIGNTIYF. The CDR3 DNA follows: TGCAGCGTTGTAGGGATCGGAAACACCATATATTTT. V is TRBV29-1 and J is TRBJ1-3, with D uncertain. Between the trimmed V and J ends, which lost 4 bases and 4 bases, there was a span of 8 bases. The germline gives CDR1 SQVTM, CDR2 ANQGSEA. This CDR3 is 12 amino acids long. The entire variable domain, with the rest obtained from reference TRBV29-1 and TRBJ1-3, is as follows: SAVISQKPSRDICQRGTSLTIQCQVDSQVTMMFWYRQQPGQSLTLIATANQGSEATYESGFVIDKFPISRPNLTFSTLTVSNMSPEDSSIYLCSVVGIGNTIYFGEGSWLTVV.

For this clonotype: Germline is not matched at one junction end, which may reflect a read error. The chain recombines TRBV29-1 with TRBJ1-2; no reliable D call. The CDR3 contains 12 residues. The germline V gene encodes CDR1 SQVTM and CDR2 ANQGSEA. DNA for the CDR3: TGCAGCGATGAAGGCCTTTGGTATGGCTACACCTTC. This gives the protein CSDEGLWYGYTF.

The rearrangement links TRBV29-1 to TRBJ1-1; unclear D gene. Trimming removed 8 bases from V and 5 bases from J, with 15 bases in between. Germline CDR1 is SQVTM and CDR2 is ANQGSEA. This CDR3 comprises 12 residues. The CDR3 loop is CSLDRGRTEAFF. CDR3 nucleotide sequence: TGCAGCTTAGATAGAGGGAGGACTGAAGCTTTCTTT.

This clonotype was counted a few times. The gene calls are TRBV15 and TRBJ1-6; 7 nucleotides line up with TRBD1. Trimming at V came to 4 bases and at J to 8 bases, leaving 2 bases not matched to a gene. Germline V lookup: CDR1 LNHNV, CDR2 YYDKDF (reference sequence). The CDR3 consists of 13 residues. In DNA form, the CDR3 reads TGTGCCACCAGCACCGACAGGGATTCACCCCTCCACTTT. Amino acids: CATSTDRDSPLHF.

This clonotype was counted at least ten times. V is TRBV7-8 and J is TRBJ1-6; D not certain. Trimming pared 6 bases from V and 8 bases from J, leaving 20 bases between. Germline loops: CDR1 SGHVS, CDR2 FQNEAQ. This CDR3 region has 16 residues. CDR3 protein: CASSRKMDSLDSPLHF. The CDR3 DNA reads TGTGCCAGCAGTCGGAAAATGGACTCGCTTGATTCACCCCTCCACTTT.

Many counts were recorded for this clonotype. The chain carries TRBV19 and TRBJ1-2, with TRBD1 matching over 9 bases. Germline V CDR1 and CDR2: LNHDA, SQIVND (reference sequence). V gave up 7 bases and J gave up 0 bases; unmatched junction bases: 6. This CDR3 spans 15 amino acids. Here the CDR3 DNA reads TGTGCCAGTACCTGGGACAGGGCAACTAACTATGGCTACACCTTC. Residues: CASTWDRATNYGYTF. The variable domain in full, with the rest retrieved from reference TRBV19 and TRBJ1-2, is DGGITQSPKYLFRKEGQNVTLSCEQNLNHDAMYWYRQDPGQGLRLIYYSQIVNDFQKGDIAEGYSVSREKKESFPLTVTSAQKNPTAFYLCASTWDRATNYGYTFGSGTRLTVV.

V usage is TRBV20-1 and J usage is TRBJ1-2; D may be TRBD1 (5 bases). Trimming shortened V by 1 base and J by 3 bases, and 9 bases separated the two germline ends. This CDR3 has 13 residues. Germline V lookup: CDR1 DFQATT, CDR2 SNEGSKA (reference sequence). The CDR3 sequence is CSARGLGDYGYTF. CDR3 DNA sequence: TGCAGTGCTAGAGGTTTGGGGGACTATGGCTACACCTTC.

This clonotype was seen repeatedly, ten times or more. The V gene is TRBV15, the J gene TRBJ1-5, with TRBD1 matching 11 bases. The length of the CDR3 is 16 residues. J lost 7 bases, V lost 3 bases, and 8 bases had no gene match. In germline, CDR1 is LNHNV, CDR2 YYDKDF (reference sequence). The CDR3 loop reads CATSRRGQGDGQPQHF. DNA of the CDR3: TGTGCCACCAGCAGGAGGGGACAGGGGGATGGACAGCCCCAGCATTTT. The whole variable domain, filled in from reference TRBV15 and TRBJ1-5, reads DAMVIQNPRYQVTQFGKPVTLSCSQTLNHNVMYWYQQKSSQAPKLLFHYYDKDFNNEADTPDNFQSRRPNTSFCFLDIRSPGLGDTAMYLCATSRRGQGDGQPQHFGDGTRLSIL.

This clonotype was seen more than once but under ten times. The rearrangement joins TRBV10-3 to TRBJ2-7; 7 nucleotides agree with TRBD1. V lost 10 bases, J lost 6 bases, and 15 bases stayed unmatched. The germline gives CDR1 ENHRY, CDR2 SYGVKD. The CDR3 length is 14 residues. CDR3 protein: CASRGFGANSEQYF. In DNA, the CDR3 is TGTGCCAGCAGGGGGTTTGGGGCCAATAGCGAGCAGTACTTC.

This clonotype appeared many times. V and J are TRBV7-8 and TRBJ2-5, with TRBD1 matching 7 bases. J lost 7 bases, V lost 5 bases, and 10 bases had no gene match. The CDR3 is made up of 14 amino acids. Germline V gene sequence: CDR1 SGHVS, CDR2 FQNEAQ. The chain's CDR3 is CASSPSGGRGTQYF. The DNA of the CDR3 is TGTGCCAGCAGCCCCTCAGGGGGACGCGGGACCCAGTACTTC. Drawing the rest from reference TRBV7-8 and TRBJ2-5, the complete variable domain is GAGVSQSPRYKVAKRGQDVALRCDPISGHVSLFWYQQALGQGPEFLTYFQNEAQLDKSGLPSDRFFAERPEGSVSTLKIQRTQQEDSAVYLCASSPSGGRGTQYFGPGTRLLVL.

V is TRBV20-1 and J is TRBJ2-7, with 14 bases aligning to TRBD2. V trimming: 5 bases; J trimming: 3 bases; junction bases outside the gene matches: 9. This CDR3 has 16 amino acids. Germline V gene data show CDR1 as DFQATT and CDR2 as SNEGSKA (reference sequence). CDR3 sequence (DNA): TGCAGTGCTCGCAGACTAGCGGGAGGGAAAAACTACGAGCAGTACTTC. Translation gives CSARRLAGGKNYEQYF.

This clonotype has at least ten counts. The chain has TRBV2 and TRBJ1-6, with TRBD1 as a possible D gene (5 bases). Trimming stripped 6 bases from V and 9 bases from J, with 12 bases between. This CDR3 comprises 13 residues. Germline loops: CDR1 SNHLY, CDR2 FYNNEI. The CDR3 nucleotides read TGTGCCAGCAGACTTTCCCAGGGTTCACCCCTCCACTTT. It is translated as CASRLSQGSPLHF.

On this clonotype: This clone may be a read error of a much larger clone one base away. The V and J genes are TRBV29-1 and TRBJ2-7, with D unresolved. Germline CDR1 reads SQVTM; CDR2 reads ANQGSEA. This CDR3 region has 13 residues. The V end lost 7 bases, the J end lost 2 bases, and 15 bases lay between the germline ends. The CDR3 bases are TGCAGCGACCAGGCGTCTGGTACCTACGAGCAGTACTTC. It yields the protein CSDQASGTYEQYF.

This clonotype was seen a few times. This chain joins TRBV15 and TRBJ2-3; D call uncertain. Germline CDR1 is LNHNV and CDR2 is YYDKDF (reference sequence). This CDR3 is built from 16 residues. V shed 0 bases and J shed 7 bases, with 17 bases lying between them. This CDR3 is CATSRDVLQAKHTQYF. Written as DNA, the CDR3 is TGTGCCACCAGCAGAGATGTGTTGCAGGCGAAACATACGCAGTATTTT.

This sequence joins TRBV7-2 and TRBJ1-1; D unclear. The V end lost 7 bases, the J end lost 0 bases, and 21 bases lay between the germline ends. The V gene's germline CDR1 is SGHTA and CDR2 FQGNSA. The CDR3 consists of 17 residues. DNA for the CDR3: TGTGCCAGCATCTTCCCCCGGGTAGATCAAATGAACACTGAAGCTTTCTTT. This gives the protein CASIFPRVDQMNTEAFF.